This TCR beta chain was captured in a study of OX40 agonist ivuxolimab in advanced cancers. Study at large: People who had prior anti-PD-1, anti-PD-L1 or anti-CTLA-4 therapy could take part, and about 37% had some.

This CDR3 comprises 18 residues. Unmatched junction bases numbered 13, after V lost 0 bases and J lost 5 bases. From germline, CDR1 is ENHRY and CDR2 SYGVKD. Clones were read by immunoSEQ multiplex PCR, and TCRdb kept only the in-frame ones, dropping some. The profile covers fewer than 80,000 clones, with roughly four fifths appearing a single time and over 1.5% taken by the ten largest. Worth noting for this clone: Its target is not known.

Study findings and constraints: Mean expanded clone counts were higher in CD8+ than CD4+ T cells. At doses 0.1 to 3.0 mg/kg, CD4+ and CD8+ clones expanded.

The TCR sequence derives from an adult with an advanced solid tumor such as melanoma, head and neck, liver or kidney cancer. The source material was CD4+ or CD8+ T cells sorted from blood, sampled in a trial of the OX40 agonist ivuxolimab. This rearrangement joins TRBV10-3 to TRBJ1-1; 9 bases line up with TRBD1. CDR3 bases: TGTGCCATCAGTGAGTCCGCGGGCTCCGGACAGGGGAGGACTGAAGCTTTCTTT. Its protein is CAISESAGSGQGRTEAFF.